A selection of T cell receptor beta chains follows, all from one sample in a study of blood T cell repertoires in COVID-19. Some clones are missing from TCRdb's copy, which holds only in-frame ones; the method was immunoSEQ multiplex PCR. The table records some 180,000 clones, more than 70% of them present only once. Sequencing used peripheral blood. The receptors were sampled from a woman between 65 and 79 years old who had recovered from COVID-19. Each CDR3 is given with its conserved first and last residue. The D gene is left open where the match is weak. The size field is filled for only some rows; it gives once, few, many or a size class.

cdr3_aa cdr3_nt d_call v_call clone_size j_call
CASSGGSQAGEKLFF TGTGCCAGCAGTGGGGGGAGCCAGGCAGGTGAAAAACTGTTTTTT - TRBV28 - TRBJ1-4
CSVTNRGGTYEQYF TGCAGCGTTACCAACAGGGGGGGAACCTACGAGCAGTACTTC - TRBV29-1 - TRBJ2-7
CASSIGGQRRSNQPQHF TGTGCCAGTAGTATAGGAGGACAGAGACGTAGCAATCAGCCCCAGCATTTT - TRBV19 - TRBJ1-5
CASSLGRAGGQETQYF TGCGCCAGCAGCTTGGGGCGAGCGGGGGGCCAAGAGACCCAGTACTTC TRBD2 TRBV5-1 few TRBJ2-5
CASSPKTSGGPSSYNEQFF TGTGCCAGTAGTCCAAAGACTAGCGGGGGGCCCAGCTCCTACAATGAGCAGTTCTTC TRBD2 TRBV19 - TRBJ2-1
CASSTGRNSPLHF TGTGCCAGCAGCACAGGGCGAAATTCACCCCTCCACTTT - TRBV9 - TRBJ1-6
CASRYLAGPATDTQYF TGCGCCAGCAGGTATCTAGCGGGGCCTGCCACAGATACGCAGTATTTT TRBD2 TRBV5-1 - TRBJ2-3
CASSPAWEGQGAREQYF TGTGCCAGTAGTCCCGCCTGGGAGGGACAGGGGGCGCGGGAGCAGTACTTC TRBD1 TRBV19 - TRBJ2-7
CASSVPGVANEKLFF TGTGCCAGCAGCGTGCCAGGGGTGGCTAATGAAAAACTGTTTTTT - TRBV7-9 - TRBJ1-4
CASSSRDTIYF TGTGCCAGCAGTTCCCGGGACACCATATATTTT - TRBV6-5 - TRBJ1-3
CASSLRQAHRAAGELFF TGTGCCAGCAGCCTCCGACAGGCCCACAGGGCCGCCGGGGAGCTGTTTTTT - TRBV7-6 - TRBJ2-2
CASSARTSGEKDEQFF TGTGCCAGCAGCGCAAGGACTAGCGGGGAAAAAGATGAGCAGTTCTTC TRBD2 TRBV11-3 once TRBJ2-1
CASSNSGRTHGELFF TGTGCCAGTAGCAATAGCGGGAGAACTCACGGGGAGCTGTTTTTT TRBD2 TRBV19 - TRBJ2-2
CAISEFGGRYEQYF TGTGCCATCAGTGAGTTCGGGGGGCGGTACGAGCAGTACTTC - TRBV10-3 - TRBJ2-7
CASSQEGRGPWALHF TGTGCCAGCAGCCAAGAGGGCAGGGGGCCCTGGGCCCTCCACTTT TRBD1 TRBV3-1/TRBV3-2 - TRBJ1-6
CASSFGTGTEAFF TGTGCCAGCAGTTTCGGGACAGGTACTGAAGCTTTCTTT TRBD1 TRBV12-3/TRBV12-4 - TRBJ1-1
CAISGSGQGAYEQYF TGTGCCATCAGTGGCTCGGGACAGGGCGCCTACGAGCAGTACTTC TRBD1 TRBV10-3 once TRBJ2-7
CASSPPSGGGALYSSYNEQFF TGTGCCAGCAGCCCGCCGTCGGGCGGGGGGGCTCTTTACAGCTCCTACAATGAGCAGTTCTTC TRBD2 TRBV7-3 - TRBJ2-1
CASSLGTQGSYNSPLHF TGCGCCAGCAGCTTGGGGACCCAGGGCAGCTATAATTCACCCCTCCACTTT - TRBV5-1 - TRBJ1-6
CASSPEPGQGDTEAFF TGTGCCAGCAGCCCTGAACCGGGACAGGGGGACACTGAAGCTTTCTTT TRBD1 TRBV28 - TRBJ1-1
CASSPIAGDLYNEQFF TGTGCCAGCAGCCCCATAGCGGGAGACCTCTACAATGAGCAGTTCTTC TRBD2 TRBV7-9 - TRBJ2-1
CASSSLTGVNQPQHF TGTGCCAGCAGCAGCTTAACAGGGGTCAATCAGCCCCAGCATTTT TRBD1 TRBV7-2 - TRBJ1-5
CASSLAAGVINEQFF TGTGCCAGCAGCCTAGCAGCGGGAGTCATCAATGAGCAGTTCTTC TRBD2 TRBV7-2 - TRBJ2-1
CASSPDPTTPNEKLFF TGTGCCAGCAGCCCCGATCCTACCACTCCTAATGAAAAACTGTTTTTT - TRBV5-6 - TRBJ1-4
CASSLGPGVFVHYEQYF TGTGCCAGCAGCTTGGGGCCAGGGGTATTCGTCCACTACGAGCAGTACTTC - TRBV5-6 few TRBJ2-7
CATTMGGRNSPLHF TGTGCCACCACCATGGGGGGGAGGAATTCACCCCTCCACTTT - TRBV19 - TRBJ1-6
CASSLRPGQGRYEQYF TGTGCCAGCTCACTTAGACCGGGACAGGGTAGGTACGAGCAGTACTTC TRBD1 TRBV18 - TRBJ2-7
CASSIGRFGYTF TGTGCCAGTAGTATAGGCAGATTTGGCTACACCTTC - TRBV19 - TRBJ1-2
CASRARLAGLNEQFF TGTGCCAGCAGAGCTCGACTAGCGGGGCTCAATGAGCAGTTCTTC TRBD2 TRBV7-2 - TRBJ2-1
CASSRGLAGGIETQYF TGTGCCAGCAGCCGCGGACTAGCGGGGGGTATTGAGACCCAGTACTTC TRBD2 TRBV3-1/TRBV3-2 - TRBJ2-5
CASSPGQGAGSNQPQHF TGCGCCAGCAGCCCCGGACAGGGGGCTGGGAGCAATCAGCCCCAGCATTTT TRBD1 TRBV4-3 few TRBJ1-5
CASSGTGMGGELFF TGTGCCAGCAGTGGGACAGGGATGGGCGGGGAGCTGTTTTTT TRBD1 TRBV2 - TRBJ2-2
CASSPRDRLGTYEQYF TGTGCCAGCAGCCCCCGAGACAGGCTCGGGACCTACGAGCAGTACTTC - TRBV11-1 once TRBJ2-7
CASSFQGTGNTIYF TGTGCCAGCAGCTTCCAGGGGACTGGAAACACCATATATTTT - TRBV7-8 - TRBJ1-3
CASSSAREVTEAFF TGTGCCAGCTCATCCGCCAGGGAGGTCACTGAAGCTTTCTTT - TRBV18 - TRBJ1-1
CASDGTGGRDTQYF TGTGCCTCAGACGGGACAGGGGGTAGGGATACGCAGTATTTT TRBD1 TRBV30 - TRBJ2-3
CASSPRAGGWGEQFF TGTGCCAGCAGCCCGCGGGCAGGAGGATGGGGTGAGCAGTTCTTC - TRBV9 - TRBJ2-1
CASTEQGPTTDTQYF TGTGCCAGCACCGAACAGGGCCCCACCACAGATACGCAGTATTTT - TRBV6-5 - TRBJ2-3
CASSEEANTEAFF TGTGCCAGCAGTGAGGAGGCCAACACTGAAGCTTTCTTT - TRBV6-4 - TRBJ1-1
CASRGDTGELFF TGTGCCAGCCGGGGAGACACCGGGGAGCTGTTTTTT - TRBV7-9 - TRBJ2-2
CASSVEGGPAHEQYF TGTGCCAGCAGCGTAGAGGGGGGGCCCGCCCACGAGCAGTACTTC - TRBV9 - TRBJ2-7
CASRPLADISYEQYF TGCGCCAGCAGACCTCTAGCGGATATCTCCTACGAGCAGTACTTC TRBD2 TRBV4-1 - TRBJ2-7
CATRTTEGARETQYF TGTGCCACCAGGACGACAGAGGGGGCGCGAGAGACCCAGTACTTC TRBD1 TRBV2 - TRBJ2-5
CASSLGQPNEKLFF TGTGCCAGCAGCTTGGGACAGCCTAATGAAAAACTGTTTTTT - TRBV5-5 - TRBJ1-4
CASSLAPGGAGSGYTF TGTGCCAGCAGCTTAGCCCCAGGGGGCGCGGGTAGCGGCTACACCTTC TRBD1 TRBV7-3 - TRBJ1-2
CASSYGGDGDTQYF TGTGCCAGCAGTTACGGGGGGGATGGGGATACGCAGTATTTT TRBD2 TRBV6-2/TRBV6-3 - TRBJ2-3
CASGEGGLNTEAFF TGTGCCAGCGGGGAGGGGGGGTTGAACACTGAAGCTTTCTTT - TRBV6-5 - TRBJ1-1
CASSLWGAGGSSGYGYTF TGTGCCAGCAGTTTATGGGGGGCAGGGGGGTCGTCTGGCTATGGCTACACCTTC TRBD1 TRBV28 - TRBJ1-2
CASSRRGTSGRVYQETQYF TGTGCCAGCAGCCGCCGCGGGACTAGCGGGAGGGTGTACCAAGAGACCCAGTACTTC TRBD2 TRBV11-2 - TRBJ2-5
CASTPWAGADTQYF TGTGCCAGCACCCCCTGGGCCGGCGCAGATACGCAGTATTTT - TRBV25-1 - TRBJ2-3
CASSHPRGGGPYNEQFF TGTGCCAGCAGCCACCCCCGAGGGGGGGGCCCCTACAATGAGCAGTTCTTC - TRBV7-2 - TRBJ2-1
CASRGTSGIVNEQFF TGTGCCAGCAGGGGGACTAGCGGGATAGTCAATGAGCAGTTCTTC TRBD2 TRBV2 - TRBJ2-1
CASSSNPGLVEFF TGTGCCAGCAGCTCTAATCCCGGACTAGTGGAGTTCTTC TRBD2 TRBV7-3 - TRBJ2-1
CAISPGGPNYGYTF TGTGCCATCAGCCCGGGGGGCCCGAACTATGGCTACACCTTC - TRBV10-3 - TRBJ1-2
CASSLVSGRAPGANVLTF TGTGCCAGCAGTTTAGTTAGCGGGAGGGCCCCTGGGGCCAACGTCCTGACTTTC TRBD2 TRBV28 - TRBJ2-6
CASSYSAQLWTDTQYF TGTGCCAGCAGTTACTCCGCCCAGTTATGGACAGATACGCAGTATTTT - TRBV6-6 - TRBJ2-3
CASSLDRSYEQYF TGTGCCAGCAGTCTCGACAGATCCTACGAGCAGTACTTC - TRBV7-9 - TRBJ2-7
CASSQDGAGGRHF TGTGCCAGCAGCCAAGATGGGGCGGGAGGGCGGCATTTT TRBD2 TRBV4-2 - TRBJ2-3